The entry below gives a single TCR beta chain sequence along with its context. Its target is not known. Some clones are missing from TCRdb's copy, which holds only in-frame ones; the method was immunoSEQ multiplex PCR. The data contain nearly 80,000 clones, around 90% of them singletons. CDR3 length equals 13 residues. The germline CDR1 and CDR2 sequences are WNHNN and SYGVQD (reference sequence). The V gene lost 4 bases and the J gene lost 6 bases, with 12 bases spanning the gap. The cohort excluded patients with autoimmune disease history or systemic immunosuppression. The data derive from a study of OX40 agonist ivuxolimab in advanced cancers. The wider study: Every 2 weeks, ivuxolimab was infused into the patients intravenously at between 0.01 and 10 mg/kg. Partial responses occurred in Three dose-escalation patients, one with hepatocellular carcinoma and two with cutaneous melanoma.

Study-wide points: At 0.1 to 3.0 mg/kg and by week 6, clonal expansion occurred in CD4+ and CD8+ blood T cells.

V usage is TRBV10-1 and J usage is TRBJ1-2; the D gene is possibly TRBD1 (6 bases). This specimen consisted of CD4+ or CD8+ T cells sorted from blood, obtained in a trial of the OX40 agonist ivuxolimab. The sequence was collected from an adult with an advanced solid tumor such as melanoma, head and neck, liver or kidney cancer. CDR3 region: CASSADSKNGYTF. The DNA for the CDR3 is TGCGCCAGCAGTGCGGACAGTAAGAATGGCTACACCTTC.